These T cell receptor beta chains were read from a single sample in a study of vaccination effects on CD4 cells after COVID-19. Their cognate antigens are unknown. The assay was immunoSEQ multiplex PCR, and TCRdb's table has in-frame clones only and misses some. The sample contains 20,000 to 30,000 clones, nearly 80% of which appear only once. Here the sequenced sample was CD4+ T cells from PBMCs cultured with SARS-CoV-2 spike peptides, taken after COVID-19 vaccination. Receptors originate from a human donor who received a COVID-19 vaccine. Some clones in this sample may be carry-over from other donors' samples. Both conserved end residues are part of each CDR3. Each record gives: clone size, J gene, V gene, D gene, CDR3 DNA, CDR3 protein. A D gene is named only where the DNA matches it firmly. Clone size appears in some rows only: once, few, many, or a class for an expanded clone.

abundance: .
j_gene: TRBJ1-1
v_gene: TRBV3-1/TRBV3-2
d_gene: .
CDR3nt: TGTGCCAGCAGCCAAGATAACCCCGTGTGGGGTGAAGCTTTCTTT
CDR3aa: CASSQDNPVWGEAFF

abundance: .
j_gene: TRBJ1-5
v_gene: TRBV6-1
d_gene: .
CDR3nt: TGTGCCAGCAGCCAGGACCTTAGCAATCAGCCCCAGCATTTT
CDR3aa: CASSQDLSNQPQHF

abundance: few
j_gene: TRBJ2-1
v_gene: TRBV7-3
d_gene: TRBD2
CDR3nt: TGTGCCAGCAGCATGACTAGCGGGGGCCCCCTGAATGAGCAGTTCTTC
CDR3aa: CASSMTSGGPLNEQFF

abundance: .
j_gene: TRBJ1-2
v_gene: TRBV18
d_gene: TRBD1
CDR3nt: TGTGCCAGCTCACCGACAGGGTGGGATGGCTACACCTTC
CDR3aa: CASSPTGWDGYTF

abundance: .
j_gene: TRBJ2-1
v_gene: TRBV7-9
d_gene: TRBD2
CDR3nt: TGTGCCAGCAGCCGACTAGCGGGGGGTTCCTACAATGAGCAGTTCTTC
CDR3aa: CASSRLAGGSYNEQFF

abundance: .
j_gene: TRBJ1-2
v_gene: TRBV2
d_gene: .
CDR3nt: TGTGCCAGCAGTGAATACGGGGATGGCTACACCTTC
CDR3aa: CASSEYGDGYTF

abundance: .
j_gene: TRBJ2-3
v_gene: TRBV4-1
d_gene: .
CDR3nt: TGCGCCAGCAGCCTACCCACAGATACGCAGTATTTT
CDR3aa: CASSLPTDTQYF

abundance: .
j_gene: TRBJ1-2
v_gene: TRBV2
d_gene: .
CDR3nt: TGTGCCAGACGCATAATCGGAAGACCAACTCTTGGCTACACCTTC
CDR3aa: CARRIIGRPTLGYTF

abundance: .
j_gene: TRBJ2-3
v_gene: TRBV18
d_gene: TRBD1
CDR3nt: TGTGCCAGCTCACGGACAGGGATCACAGATACGCAGTATTTT
CDR3aa: CASSRTGITDTQYF

abundance: once
j_gene: TRBJ1-4
v_gene: TRBV19
d_gene: TRBD1
CDR3nt: TGTGCCAGTAGTATAGGGACAGGAAAACTGTTTTTT
CDR3aa: CASSIGTGKLFF

abundance: .
j_gene: TRBJ1-1
v_gene: TRBV6-5
d_gene: TRBD1
CDR3nt: TGTGCCAGCAGTTACTTAGGACAGGGGGCAAAGACTGAAGCTTTCTTT
CDR3aa: CASSYLGQGAKTEAFF

abundance: .
j_gene: TRBJ1-3
v_gene: TRBV5-1
d_gene: TRBD1
CDR3nt: TGCGCCAGCAGCTTACAGGGGGACGGAAACACCATATATTTT
CDR3aa: CASSLQGDGNTIYF

abundance: .
j_gene: TRBJ1-3
v_gene: TRBV7-2
d_gene: .
CDR3nt: TGTGCCAGCAGCTCAGGGTTATCTGGAAACACCATATATTTT
CDR3aa: CASSSGLSGNTIYF

abundance: .
j_gene: TRBJ1-4
v_gene: TRBV15
d_gene: .
CDR3nt: TGTGCCACCAGCAGAGGAGGGGTGCGGGAAAAACTGTTTTTT
CDR3aa: CATSRGGVREKLFF

abundance: .
j_gene: TRBJ2-1
v_gene: TRBV2
d_gene: .
CDR3nt: TGTGCCAGCAGTGAAGGGGTAGCTAGGGGCAATGAGCAGTTCTTC
CDR3aa: CASSEGVARGNEQFF

abundance: .
j_gene: TRBJ2-1
v_gene: TRBV7-9
d_gene: .
CDR3nt: TGTGCCAGCAGCTTAGTGCCAGGCCTAGGGTCATACAATGAGCAGTTCTTC
CDR3aa: CASSLVPGLGSYNEQFF

abundance: .
j_gene: TRBJ2-3
v_gene: TRBV6-5
d_gene: TRBD1
CDR3nt: TGTGCCAGCAGACGTAAGGGGGCAGGGGCAGATACGCAGTATTTT
CDR3aa: CASRRKGAGADTQYF

abundance: .
j_gene: TRBJ1-2
v_gene: TRBV27
d_gene: .
CDR3nt: TGTGCCAGCAGTTTATCGTGGGGGGGGTATGGCTACACCTTC
CDR3aa: CASSLSWGGYGYTF

abundance: .
j_gene: TRBJ1-2
v_gene: TRBV7-2
d_gene: .
CDR3nt: TGTGCCAGCAGCTTAGCGGCCAGGGGTCATGGCTACACCTTC
CDR3aa: CASSLAARGHGYTF

abundance: .
j_gene: TRBJ2-1
v_gene: TRBV18
d_gene: .
CDR3nt: TGTGCCAGCTCAGGGGGCAACTACAATGAGCAGTTCTTC
CDR3aa: CASSGGNYNEQFF

abundance: .
j_gene: TRBJ1-1
v_gene: TRBV7-8
d_gene: .
CDR3nt: TGTGCCAGCAGCATGGAGGGGCTTCCTGAAGCTTTCTTT
CDR3aa: CASSMEGLPEAFF

abundance: medium-sized
j_gene: TRBJ2-1
v_gene: TRBV5-6
d_gene: .
CDR3nt: TGTGCCAGCTCAGAGGGGGGATACCCTTACAATGAGCAGTTCTTC
CDR3aa: CASSEGGYPYNEQFF

abundance: .
j_gene: TRBJ1-2
v_gene: TRBV29-1
d_gene: TRBD1
CDR3nt: TGCAGCGTTGAAGACGGGGGGGGACAGGCCTATGGCTACACCTTC
CDR3aa: CSVEDGGGQAYGYTF

abundance: .
j_gene: TRBJ2-3
v_gene: TRBV7-3
d_gene: TRBD2
CDR3nt: TGTGCCAGCAGTCCTTCAAGCGGGGGGGCAACAGATACGCAGTATTTT
CDR3aa: CASSPSSGGATDTQYF

abundance: .
j_gene: TRBJ2-3
v_gene: TRBV30
d_gene: .
CDR3nt: TGTGCCTGGAGTTCCCAACTGGGGAGGCGGTATTTT
CDR3aa: CAWSSQLGRRYF

abundance: .
j_gene: TRBJ1-6
v_gene: TRBV19
d_gene: TRBD1
CDR3nt: TGTGCCAGTAGTCGGGACAGGGTGGAATCACCCCTCCACTTT
CDR3aa: CASSRDRVESPLHF

abundance: .
j_gene: TRBJ2-3
v_gene: TRBV5-1
d_gene: TRBD2
CDR3nt: TGCGCCAGCAGCCGGGGGGGTGCAGATACGCAGTATTTT
CDR3aa: CASSRGGADTQYF

abundance: .
j_gene: TRBJ2-3
v_gene: TRBV6-5
d_gene: .
CDR3nt: TGTGCCAGCAGAGACGGGGGGCTAAGCACAGATACGCAGTATTTT
CDR3aa: CASRDGGLSTDTQYF

abundance: once
j_gene: TRBJ1-1
v_gene: TRBV7-9
d_gene: .
CDR3nt: TGTGCCAGCAGCTTAGTCGCAGGGCCGAACACTGAAGCTTTCTTT
CDR3aa: CASSLVAGPNTEAFF